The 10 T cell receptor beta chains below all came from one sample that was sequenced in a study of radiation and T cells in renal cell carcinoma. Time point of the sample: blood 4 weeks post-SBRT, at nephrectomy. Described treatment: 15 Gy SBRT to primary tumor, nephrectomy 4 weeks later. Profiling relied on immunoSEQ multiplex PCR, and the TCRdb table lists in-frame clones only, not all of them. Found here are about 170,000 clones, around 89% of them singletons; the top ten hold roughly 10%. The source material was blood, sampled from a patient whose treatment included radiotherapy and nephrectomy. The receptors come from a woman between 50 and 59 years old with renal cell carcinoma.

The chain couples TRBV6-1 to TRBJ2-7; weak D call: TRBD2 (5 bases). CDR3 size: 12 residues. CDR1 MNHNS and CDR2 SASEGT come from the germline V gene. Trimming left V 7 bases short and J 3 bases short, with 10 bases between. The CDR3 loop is CASIKEDYEQYF. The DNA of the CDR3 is TGTGCCAGCATCAAGGAGGACTACGAGCAGTACTTC.

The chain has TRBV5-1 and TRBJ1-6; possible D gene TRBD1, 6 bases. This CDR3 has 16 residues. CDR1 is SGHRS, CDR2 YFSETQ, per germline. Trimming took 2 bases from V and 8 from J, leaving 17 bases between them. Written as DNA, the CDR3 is TGCGCCAGCAGCTTTACGTGGGGGGCCTCGGATTCACCCCTCCACTTT. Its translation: CASSFTWGASDSPLHF. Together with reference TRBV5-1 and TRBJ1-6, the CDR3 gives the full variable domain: KAGVTQTPRYLIKTRGQQVTLSCSPISGHRSVSWYQQTPGQGLQFLFEYFSETQRNKGNFPGRFSGRQFSNSRSEMNVSTLELGDSALYLCASSFTWGASDSPLHFGNGTRLTVT.

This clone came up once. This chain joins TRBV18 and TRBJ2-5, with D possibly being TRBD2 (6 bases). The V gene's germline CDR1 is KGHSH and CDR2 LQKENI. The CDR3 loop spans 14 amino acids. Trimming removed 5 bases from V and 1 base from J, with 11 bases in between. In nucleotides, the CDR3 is TGTGCCAGCTCAATGGCGGGGATCCAAGAGACCCAGTACTTC. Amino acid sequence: CASSMAGIQETQYF.

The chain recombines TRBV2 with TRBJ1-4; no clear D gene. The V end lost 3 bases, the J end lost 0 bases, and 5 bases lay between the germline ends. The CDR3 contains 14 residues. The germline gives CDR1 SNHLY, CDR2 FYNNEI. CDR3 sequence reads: CASSDPATNEKLFF. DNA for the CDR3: TGTGCCAGCAGTGACCCCGCAACTAATGAAAAACTGTTTTTT.

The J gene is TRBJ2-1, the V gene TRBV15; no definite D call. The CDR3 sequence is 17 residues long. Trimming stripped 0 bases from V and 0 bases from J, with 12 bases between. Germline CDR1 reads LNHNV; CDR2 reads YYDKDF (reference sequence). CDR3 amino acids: CATSRDPPQSSYNEQFF. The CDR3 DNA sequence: TGTGCCACCAGCAGAGACCCCCCGCAGAGCTCCTACAATGAGCAGTTCTTC.

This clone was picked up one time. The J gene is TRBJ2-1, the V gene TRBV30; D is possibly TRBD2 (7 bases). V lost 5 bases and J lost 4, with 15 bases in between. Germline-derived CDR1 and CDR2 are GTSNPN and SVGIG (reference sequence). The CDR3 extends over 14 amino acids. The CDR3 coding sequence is TGTGCCTGGGACGGGGGGCCTGGTTACAATGAGCAGTTCTTC. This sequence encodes CAWDGGPGYNEQFF.

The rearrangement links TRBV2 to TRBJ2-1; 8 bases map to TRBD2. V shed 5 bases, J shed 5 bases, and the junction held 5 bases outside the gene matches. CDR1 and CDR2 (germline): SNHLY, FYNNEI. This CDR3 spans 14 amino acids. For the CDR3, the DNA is TGTGCCAGCAGTATGGCGGGGGGCAACAATGAGCAGTTCTTC. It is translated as CASSMAGGNNEQFF.

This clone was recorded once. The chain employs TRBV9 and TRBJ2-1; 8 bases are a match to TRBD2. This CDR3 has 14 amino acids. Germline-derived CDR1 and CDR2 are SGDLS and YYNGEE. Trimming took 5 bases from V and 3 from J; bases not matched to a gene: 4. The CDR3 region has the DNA TGTGCCAGCAGTGCCGGGACTAGCTACAATGAGCAGTTCTTC. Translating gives CASSAGTSYNEQFF.

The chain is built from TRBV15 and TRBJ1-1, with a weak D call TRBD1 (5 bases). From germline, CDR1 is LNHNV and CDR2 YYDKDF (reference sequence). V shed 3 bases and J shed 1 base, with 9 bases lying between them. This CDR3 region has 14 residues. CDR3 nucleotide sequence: TGTGCCACCAGCAGGACAGTTCAGAACACTGAAGCTTTCTTT. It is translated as CATSRTVQNTEAFF. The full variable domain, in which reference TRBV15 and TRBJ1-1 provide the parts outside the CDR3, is DAMVIQNPRYQVTQFGKPVTLSCSQTLNHNVMYWYQQKSSQAPKLLFHYYDKDFNNEADTPDNFQSRRPNTSFCFLDIRSPGLGDTAMYLCATSRTVQNTEAFFGQGTRLTVV.

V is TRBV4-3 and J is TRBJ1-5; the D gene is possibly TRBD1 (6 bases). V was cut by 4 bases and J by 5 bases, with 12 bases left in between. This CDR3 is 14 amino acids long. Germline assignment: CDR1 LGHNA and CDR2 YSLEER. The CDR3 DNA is TGCGCCAGCAGCCTCACAGGGTCCGATCAGCCCCAGCATTTT. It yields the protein CASSLTGSDQPQHF.